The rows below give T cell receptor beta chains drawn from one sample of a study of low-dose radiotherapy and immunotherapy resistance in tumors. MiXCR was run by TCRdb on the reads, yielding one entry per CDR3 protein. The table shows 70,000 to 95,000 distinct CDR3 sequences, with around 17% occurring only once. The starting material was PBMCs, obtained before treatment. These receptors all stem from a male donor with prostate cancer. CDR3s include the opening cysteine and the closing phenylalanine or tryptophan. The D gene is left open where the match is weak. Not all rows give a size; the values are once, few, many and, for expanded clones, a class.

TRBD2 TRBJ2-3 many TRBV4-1 TGCGCCAGCAGCCATCGGGGGGAATCCACAGATACGCAGTATTTT CASSHRGESTDTQYF
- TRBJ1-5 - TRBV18 TGTGCCAGCTCACCACAGCGGGGGCTGATTCCCCAGCATTTT CASSPQRGLIPQHF
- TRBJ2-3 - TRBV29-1 TGCAGCGTTGAAGATCGTTTACAAACCACAGATACGCAGTATTTT CSVEDRLQTTDTQYF
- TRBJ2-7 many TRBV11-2 TGTGCCAGCAGCTCCATGGAGGAGCAGTACTTC CASSSMEEQYF
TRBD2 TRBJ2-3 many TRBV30 TGTGCCTGGAGTGGCCTAGCGGCCACAGATACGCAGTATTTT CAWSGLAATDTQYF
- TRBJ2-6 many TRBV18 TGTGCCAGCTCACCGCAGGGTTCCTCTGGGGCCAACGTCCTGACTTTC CASSPQGSSGANVLTF
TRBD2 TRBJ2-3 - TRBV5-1 TGCGCCAGCAGCGCGGTTAGCGGGGGAGATACGCAGTATTTT CASSAVSGGDTQYF
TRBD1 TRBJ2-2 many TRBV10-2 TGCGCCAGCAGTGAACCCGGACAGGGGGCGCGTTCCGGGGAGCTGTTTTTT CASSEPGQGARSGELFF
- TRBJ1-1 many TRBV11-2 TGTGCCAGCAGGTCCTTCGGGTCGACTGAAGCTTTCTTT CASRSFGSTEAFF
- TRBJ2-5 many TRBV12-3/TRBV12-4 TGTGCCAGCGGGACAGCCCGGGGAGGGACCCAGTACTTC CASGTARGGTQYF
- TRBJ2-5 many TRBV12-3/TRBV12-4 TGTGCCAGCAGTTTAGTAGGAATAACAGGGAGCGGGGAGACCCAGTACTTC CASSLVGITGSGETQYF
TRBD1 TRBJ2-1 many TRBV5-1 TGCGCCAGCAGTTCGGACAGGGGTGGCTACAATGAGCAGTTCTTC CASSSDRGGYNEQFF
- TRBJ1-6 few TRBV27 TGTGCCAGCAGTCCCCGTGTCCCGGGAGGGTACTATAATTCACCCCTCCACTTT CASSPRVPGGYYNSPLHF
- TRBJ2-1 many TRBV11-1 TGTGCCAGCAGCTTAGTCGGATGGTCGGGGGTCGAGAGCAATGAGCAGTTCTTC CASSLVGWSGVESNEQFF
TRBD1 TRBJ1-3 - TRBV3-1 TGTGCCAGCAGCCCCTGGACAGGGGGCGACGGAAACACCATATATTTT CASSPWTGGDGNTIYF
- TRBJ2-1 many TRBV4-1 TGCGCCAGCAGCCAACTAGGACAGAGCTCCTACAATGAGCAGTTCTTC CASSQLGQSSYNEQFF
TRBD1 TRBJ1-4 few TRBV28 TGTGCCAGCAGTCGAGGACAGGGTGGGGAAAAACTGTTTTTT CASSRGQGGEKLFF
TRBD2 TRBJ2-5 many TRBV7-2 TGTGCCAGCAGCAATCTACGACTAGCGGGGAACCAAGAGACCCAGTACTTC CASSNLRLAGNQETQYF
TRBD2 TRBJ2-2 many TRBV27 TGTGCCAGCAGTTTTAGTGTCGGGGGGGCCGGCACCGGGGAGCTGTTTTTT CASSFSVGGAGTGELFF
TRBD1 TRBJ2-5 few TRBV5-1 TGCGCCAGCAGGAGACAGGGGGCCCGGGAGACCCAGTACTTC CASRRQGARETQYF
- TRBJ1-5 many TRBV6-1 TGTGCCAGCAGTGAACCTGTGGGGCGGGGGGCAGAGAAGCCCCAGCATTTT CASSEPVGRGAEKPQHF
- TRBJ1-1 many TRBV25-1 TGTGCCAGCAGTGTCGGGGACACTGAAGCTTTCTTT CASSVGDTEAFF
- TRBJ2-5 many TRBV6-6 TGTGCCAGCAGTTACTCCGCGGTCCTAGGGGGAGAGACCCAGTACTTC CASSYSAVLGGETQYF
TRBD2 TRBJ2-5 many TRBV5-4 TGTGCCAGCAGCTGGGGACTAGCGGGGGGGCCATCTGAGACCCAGTACTTC CASSWGLAGGPSETQYF
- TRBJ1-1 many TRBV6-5 TGTGCCAGCAGTTACTCGACAGGCTACACTGAAGCTTTCTTT CASSYSTGYTEAFF
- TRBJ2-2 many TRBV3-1 TGTGCCAGCAGCCAAGGATATGGGAGGATATGGACCGGGGAGCTGTTTTTT CASSQGYGRIWTGELFF
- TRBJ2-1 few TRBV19 TGTGCCAGTAGTATCCGGGGGCAACTGAATGAGCAGTTCTTC CASSIRGQLNEQFF
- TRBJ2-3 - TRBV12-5 TGTGCTAGTGGTTTGGCCAGGCTCACAGATACGCAGTATTTT CASGLARLTDTQYF
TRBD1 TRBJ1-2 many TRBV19 TGTGCCAGTAGTGGAGACAGGGATCGTGGCTACACCTTC CASSGDRDRGYTF
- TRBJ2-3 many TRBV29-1 TGCAGCGTGGAAACCCGAGCCGGGGCGGGGGATACGCAGTATTTT CSVETRAGAGDTQYF
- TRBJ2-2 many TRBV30 TGTGCCTGGTCCCTGGAGAGGGTGAGGGCCGGGGAGCTGTTTTTT CAWSLERVRAGELFF